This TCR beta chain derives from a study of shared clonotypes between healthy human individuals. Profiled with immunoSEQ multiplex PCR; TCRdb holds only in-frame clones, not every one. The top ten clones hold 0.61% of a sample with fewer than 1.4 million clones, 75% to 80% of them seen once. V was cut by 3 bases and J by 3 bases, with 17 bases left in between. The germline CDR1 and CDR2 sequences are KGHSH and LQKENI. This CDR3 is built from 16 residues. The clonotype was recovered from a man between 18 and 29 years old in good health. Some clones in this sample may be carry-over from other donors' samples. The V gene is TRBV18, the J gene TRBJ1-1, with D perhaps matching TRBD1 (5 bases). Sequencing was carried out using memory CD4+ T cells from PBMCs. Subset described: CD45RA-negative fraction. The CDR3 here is CASSPRAGLAYTEAFF. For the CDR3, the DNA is TGTGCCAGCTCACCGAGGGCAGGGTTAGCGTACACTGAAGCTTTCTTT.